This T cell receptor (beta chain) was identified in a study of beta chain features in type 1 diabetes. Study in general: Healthy donors, compared against patients, showed similar age, gender and cell yields.

Per germline, CDR1 SNHLY and CDR2 FYNNEI. Trimming removed 6 bases at V and 1 base at J, with 7 bases between. This CDR3 spans 13 amino acids. Sorted populations were all over 98% pure. Notes on this clone: The sample carries other DNA sequences with the same CDR3.

Expressed TCRB transcripts got sequenced, as all isolated RNA was reverse transcribed. Assay: immunoSEQ multiplex PCR; the TCRdb copy retains only in-frame clones and omits some. In the table there are around 500,000 clones, roughly 11% of which are singletons. The sample comprised naive CD4+ T cells from blood. This chain connects TRBV2 to TRBJ2-1; D unresolved. The source is a woman between 18 and 29 years old in good health. CDR3 amino acids: CASRLRSYNEQFF. The DNA for the CDR3 is TGTGCCAGCAGACTAAGGTCCTACAATGAGCAGTTCTTC.